The 31 T cell receptor beta chains presented below share a single source sample, sequenced in a study of spatial heterogeneity in lung cancer. Study-level findings and limits: In tumors, expanded intratumoral alpha and beta TCR counts tracked mutation counts.

Time point reported: sample taken at primary tumor resection. Their cognate antigens are unknown. TCRdb ran MiXCR on the 5' RACE reads and lists one entry per CDR3 protein. The data show 9,700 or so distinct CDR3 sequences, under 6.5% seen once. The source was lung tumor tissue, collected at surgery. These receptors came from a male donor with early-stage non-small cell lung cancer.

This clonotype is medium-sized in the sample. As an off-target read in a library built for alpha chains, this beta chain has a frequency of little significance. This chain uses TRBV6-6 with TRBJ2-3; D is perhaps TRBD1 (5 bases). This CDR3 is built from 14 residues. CDR1 and CDR2 from the germline V gene are MNHNY and SVGAGI (reference sequence). V was shortened by 6 bases and J by 2 bases, with 12 bases between the two germline ends. The CDR3 DNA follows: TGTGCCAGCAGGGCAGGGATTGCCACAGATACGCAGTATTTT. This sequence encodes CASRAGIATDTQYF.

At least ten counts were recorded for this clonotype. Being off target in a library aimed at alpha chains, this beta chain has a size of little meaning. This chain joins TRBV18 and TRBJ1-1; a weak D match, TRBD1 (6 bases). The germline V gene encodes CDR1 KGHSH and CDR2 LQKENI. CDR3 length: 15 residues. The ends were cut back, 1 base at V and 2 bases at J, with 11 bases in the middle. Here the CDR3 reads CASSPLRGLNTEAFF. The CDR3 DNA sequence: TGTGCCAGCTCACCACTCCGGGGGCTAAACACTGAAGCTTTCTTT.

In its sample, this clonotype was seen many times. The size of this beta chain means little, since it is a stray read in a library made for alpha chains. This chain joins TRBV20-1 and TRBJ2-5; D gene uncertain. The V gene lost 5 bases and the J gene lost 5 bases, with 12 bases spanning the gap. This CDR3 contains 12 residues. Per germline, CDR1 DFQATT and CDR2 SNEGSKA (reference sequence). The DNA for the CDR3 is TGCAGTGCTTCTGCTGGCGAGGAGACCCAGTACTTC. This encodes CSASAGEETQYF.

This clonotype occurred many times. This beta chain lies outside the target of a library built for alpha chains; its clone size means little. The chain uses TRBV5-1 and TRBJ2-1; TRBD2 matches at 8 bases. Looked up from germline, CDR1 is SGHRS and CDR2 is YFSETQ. V shed 5 bases, J shed 15 bases, and the junction held 16 bases outside the gene matches. The CDR3 runs to 14 residues. The CDR3: CASRAGTGGRIPFF. The DNA for the CDR3 is TGCGCCAGCAGGGCCGGGACTGGCGGGAGGATACCGTTCTTC.

Note on this clonotype: This beta chain was picked up by a library intended for alpha chains and is off target, so its count carries little meaning. The V call is TRBV20-1, the J call TRBJ1-1, with a tentative D call TRBD1 (6 bases). The CDR3 consists of 12 residues. Germline V gene data show CDR1 as DFQATT and CDR2 as SNEGSKA (reference sequence). V was cut by 0 bases and J by 8 bases, with 10 bases left in between. DNA of the CDR3: TGCAGTGCTAGAGAGGGGGCCAGCGAAGCTTTCTTT. Translation gives CSAREGASEAFF.

This clonotype was counted at least ten times. Found in a library prepared for alpha chains, this beta chain is an off-target read, and its abundance has little meaning. DNA of the CDR3: TGTGCCACCAGTGATTCCGGACAGCCCACTGAAGCTTTCTTT. This sequence encodes CATSDSGQPTEAFF. The chain carries TRBV24-1 and TRBJ1-1; D possibly corresponds to TRBD1 (6 bases). Germline loops: CDR1 KGHDR, CDR2 SFDVKD. Trimming removed 2 bases at V and 4 bases at J, with 10 bases between. The CDR3 covers 14 residues.

This clonotype was counted at least ten times. In a library made to pick up alpha chains, this beta chain is a stray read with a size that means little. The chain joins TRBV20-1 to TRBJ2-3, with 9 bases aligning to TRBD2. Unmatched junction bases numbered 9, after V lost 7 bases and J lost 4 bases. The CDR3 consists of 14 residues. Germline assignment: CDR1 DFQATT and CDR2 SNEGSKA (reference sequence). The CDR3 nucleotides read TGCAGTGTTCTCCTAGCGGGAAGGGCAGATACGCAGTATTTT. It encodes CSVLLAGRADTQYF.

The table lists this clonotype with many counts. As an off-target read in a library built for alpha chains, this beta chain has a frequency of little significance. The chain employs TRBV20-1 and TRBJ2-6; D could derive from TRBD1 or TRBD2 (5 bases each). CDR3 length: 14 amino acids. With 6 bases removed from V and 4 bases from J, the gap between germline ends came to 13 bases. From germline, CDR1 is DFQATT and CDR2 SNEGSKA (reference sequence). The CDR3 is CSATGLAGANVLTF. The DNA of the CDR3 is TGCAGTGCGACGGGGCTGGCCGGGGCCAACGTCCTGACTTTC.

Ten or more counts support this clonotype. As an off-target read in a library built for alpha chains, this beta chain has a frequency of little significance. The chain couples TRBV27 to TRBJ2-3, with no clear D. The germline CDR1 and CDR2 sequences are MNHEY and SMNVEV (reference sequence). This CDR3 region has 13 residues. Trimming took 8 bases from V and 0 from J, leaving 9 bases between them. In DNA form, the CDR3 reads TGTGCCAGCCGATACACTAGCACAGATACGCAGTATTTT. It encodes CASRYTSTDTQYF.

The sample holds many counts of this clonotype. Since it is a stray read in a library aimed at alpha chains, this beta chain has a size that is not meaningful. The chain joins TRBV5-1 to TRBJ2-1; no clear D gene. This CDR3 has 14 residues. V lost 1 base to trimming and J lost 8 bases, with 13 bases between them. Germline CDR1 reads SGHRS; CDR2 reads YFSETQ. CDR3 sequence: CASSLFGPMDEQFF. CDR3 sequence (DNA): TGCGCCAGCAGCTTGTTTGGGCCCATGGATGAGCAGTTCTTC.

This clonotype qualifies as medium-sized. Within a library made for alpha chains, this beta chain is off target, and its count is uninformative. The chain couples TRBV3-1 to TRBJ1-5, with a weak D call TRBD1 (6 bases). The CDR3 has 14 amino acids. CDR1 LGHDT and CDR2 YNNKEL come from the germline V gene (reference sequence). The ends were cut back, 3 bases at V and 3 bases at J, with 9 bases in the middle. This CDR3 reads CASSHHRDNQPQHF. The CDR3 nucleotides are TGTGCCAGCAGCCATCACAGGGACAATCAGCCCCAGCATTTT.

This clonotype was picked up many times. This beta chain was picked up by a library intended for alpha chains and is off target, so its count carries little meaning. The chain links TRBV20-1 to TRBJ1-6; a weak D match, TRBD1 (6 bases). CDR3 length: 14 amino acids. The ends were cut back, 0 bases at V and 7 bases at J, with 10 bases in the middle. CDR1 and CDR2 from the germline V gene are DFQATT and SNEGSKA (reference sequence). This CDR3 is CSARDIGGNSPLHF. DNA for the CDR3: TGCAGTGCTAGAGATATAGGGGGAAATTCACCCCTCCACTTT.

This clonotype was detected many times. Found in a library prepared for alpha chains, this beta chain is an off-target read, and its abundance has little meaning. The chain has TRBV6-1 and TRBJ2-7; D gene uncertain. This CDR3 has 13 residues. V shed 3 bases and J shed 2 bases, with 8 bases lying between them. Germline lookup yields CDR1 MNHNS and CDR2 SASEGT. This CDR3 is CASSDQQPYEQYF. The CDR3 DNA reads as TGTGCCAGCAGTGACCAGCAACCCTACGAGCAGTACTTC.

This clonotype was recorded many times. This beta chain came through as a stray read in a library set up for alpha chains, and its size says little. This chain uses TRBV7-8 with TRBJ1-5; D possibly corresponds to TRBD1 (6 bases). The CDR3 runs 15 residues. From germline, CDR1 is SGHVS and CDR2 FQNEAQ. V was shortened by 4 bases and J by 2 bases, with 12 bases between the two germline ends. In nucleotides, the CDR3 is TGTGCCAGCAGCTCTCATGGACAGCGCAATCAGCCCCAGCATTTT. Protein sequence: CASSSHGQRNQPQHF.

The sample holds many counts of this clonotype. This beta chain is an unintended read in a library built for alpha chains; its size means little. The chain couples TRBV5-1 to TRBJ1-1; TRBD1 might be the D (6 bases). Germline-derived CDR1 and CDR2 are SGHRS and YFSETQ. V was clipped by 0 bases and J by 4 bases, with 10 bases between them. This CDR3 has 14 amino acids. The CDR3 DNA reads TGCGCCAGCAGCTTGGCCTGGGGGGCCACTGAAGCTTTCTTT. Translation: CASSLAWGATEAFF.

This clonotype has a count of ten or more. This beta chain turned up in a library designed for alpha chains; as an off-target read, its abundance says little. CDR3 residues: CASSFRLAWMGGGGDEQFF. The CDR3 DNA follows: TGTGCCAGCAGCTTTCGACTAGCATGGATGGGGGGTGGAGGTGATGAGCAGTTCTTC. The chain has TRBV7-9 and TRBJ2-1; 7 positions agree with TRBD2. This CDR3 region has 19 residues. Germline loops: CDR1 SEHNR, CDR2 FQNEAQ (reference sequence). After removal of 3 bases from V and 8 bases from J, the junction contained 22 bases not matched to a gene.

This clonotype was seen many times. The library was designed around alpha chains, so this beta chain is a stray read whose abundance carries little weight. V is TRBV28 and J is TRBJ2-7; 7 nucleotides agree with TRBD1. Germline V gene data show CDR1 as MDHEN and CDR2 as SYDVKM. The V segment lost 2 bases and the J segment 3 bases; nucleotides outside the gene matches: 4. The CDR3 is 14 residues long. The CDR3 DNA follows: TGTGCCAGCAGTTTAGGCAACAGGGGCTACGAGCAGTACGTC. Translated, it gives CASSLGNRGYEQYV.

In its sample, this clonotype ranks as large. Found in a library prepared for alpha chains, this beta chain is an off-target read, and its abundance has little meaning. The genes are TRBV20-1 and TRBJ2-3, with D unresolved. The CDR3 contains 11 residues. The germline V gene encodes CDR1 DFQATT and CDR2 SNEGSKA (reference sequence). V dropped 3 bases and J dropped 4 bases, with 5 bases sitting between them. CDR3 sequence: CSARSSDTQYF. The DNA for the CDR3 is TGCAGTGCTAGGAGTTCAGATACGCAGTATTTT.

This clonotype was recorded a few times. This beta chain came through as a stray read in a library set up for alpha chains, and its size says little. The J gene is TRBJ2-5, the V gene TRBV29-1; D call uncertain. Germline V gene sequence: CDR1 SQVTM, CDR2 ANQGSEA. The CDR3 is made up of 11 amino acids. Trimming cost V 5 bases and J 4 bases, with 8 bases left between them. CDR3 sequence: CSVRAVETQYF. CDR3 nucleotide sequence: TGCAGCGTTAGGGCGGTAGAGACCCAGTACTTC. Together with reference TRBV29-1 and TRBJ2-5, the CDR3 gives the full variable domain: SAVISQKPSRDICQRGTSLTIQCQVDSQVTMMFWYRQQPGQSLTLIATANQGSEATYESGFVIDKFPISRPNLTFSTLTVSNMSPEDSSIYLCSVRAVETQYFGPGTRLLVL.

This clonotype counts as medium-sized (0.01 to 0.1%). In a library made to pick up alpha chains, this beta chain is a stray read with a size that means little. The V and J genes are TRBV6-6 and TRBJ2-2, with 10 bases lining up with TRBD2. In germline, CDR1 is MNHNY, CDR2 SVGAGI (reference sequence). V was pared by 0 bases and J by 3 bases, with 7 bases of the junction left unmatched. The length of the CDR3 is 18 residues. CDR3 nucleotide sequence: TGTGCCAGCAGTTACTCAGCCCTAGCGGGAGCTCACACCGGGGAGCTGTTTTTT. Its protein product is CASSYSALAGAHTGELFF.

This clonotype came up many times. This beta chain slipped into a library made for alpha chains as a stray read, so its size is not meaningful. The chain recombines TRBV7-9 with TRBJ1-5; D might be TRBD1 (5 bases). Between the trimmed V and J ends, which lost 6 bases and 1 base, there was a span of 13 bases. CDR3 size: 15 residues. Germline CDR1 is SEHNR and CDR2 is FQNEAQ (reference sequence). CDR3 region: CASSNGRASNQPQHF. The CDR3, as DNA: TGTGCCAGCAGTAATGGCAGGGCGAGCAATCAGCCCCAGCATTTT.

This clonotype has a count of ten or more. The size of this beta chain means little, since it is a stray read in a library made for alpha chains. V gene TRBV14 combines with J gene TRBJ2-7; D is undetermined. Germline CDR1 reads SGHDN; CDR2 reads FVKESK. The CDR3 runs 14 residues. The V gene lost 0 bases and the J gene lost 12 bases, with 18 bases spanning the gap. CDR3 loop: CASSQDPYSVRVYF. DNA for the CDR3: TGTGCCAGCAGCCAAGATCCCTATTCCGTCCGCGTGTACTTC.

This clonotype was counted many times. This beta chain is a stray sequence in a library constructed for alpha chains; its clone size is not meaningful. This sequence joins TRBV7-3 and TRBJ2-1; 7 bases line up with TRBD2. CDR1 is SGHTA, CDR2 FQGTGA, per germline. This CDR3 has 16 residues. V shed 8 bases, J shed 8 bases, and the junction held 18 bases outside the gene matches. The CDR3 DNA is TGTGCCAGCGCCCGAGGAGCCGGCGGGAGTTATTATGAGCAGTTCTTC. Amino acid sequence: CASARGAGGSYYEQFF.

This clonotype showed up many times. With the library built for alpha chains, this beta chain is off target and its frequency is not meaningful. The DNA of the CDR3 is TGTGCCAGCAGTTTAGTCTTGGGAACTCTAAACTACGAGCAGTACTTC. This gives the protein CASSLVLGTLNYEQYF. The V gene is TRBV27, the J gene TRBJ2-7; D gene uncertain. This CDR3 has 16 amino acids. CDR1 MNHEY and CDR2 SMNVEV come from the germline V gene (reference sequence). Trimming took 2 bases from V and 3 from J, leaving 17 bases between them.

This clonotype has ten or more counts. With the library built for alpha chains, this beta chain is off target and its frequency is not meaningful. The chain is built from TRBV7-9 and TRBJ2-1, with 8 bases identical to TRBD1. V was pared by 5 bases and J by 6 bases, with 9 bases of the junction left unmatched. From germline, CDR1 is SEHNR and CDR2 FQNEAQ (reference sequence). CDR3 size: 15 residues. The CDR3 DNA follows: TGTGCCAGCAGCCTTTGGACAGGGAAAGTCAATGAGCAGTTCTTC. Translation gives CASSLWTGKVNEQFF.

This clonotype rates as medium-sized. This beta chain represents an off-target read in a library built for alpha chains; its size is of limited meaning. The CDR3 reads CAFDRGRRNTEAFF. In DNA form, the CDR3 reads TGTGCCTTCGACAGGGGGCGGAGGAACACTGAAGCTTTCTTT. The chain couples TRBV30 to TRBJ1-1, with 10 bases that match TRBD1. In germline, CDR1 is GTSNPN, CDR2 SVGIG (reference sequence). The CDR3 totals 14 residues. Trimming at V came to 7 bases and at J to 1 base, leaving 6 bases not matched to a gene.

This clonotype was detected ten times or more. With the library built for alpha chains, this beta chain is off target and its frequency is not meaningful. This chain links TRBV7-2 with TRBJ1-2; no clear D. Germline CDR1 and CDR2: SGHTA and FQGNSA. The V and J ends lost 4 bases and 0 bases respectively, with 12 bases between them. This CDR3 has 15 amino acids. The CDR3 sequence is CASSYDASSNYGYTF. The CDR3 DNA reads as TGTGCCAGCAGCTACGACGCCAGTTCTAACTATGGCTACACCTTC.

There are many counts of this clonotype. This beta chain came through as a stray read in a library set up for alpha chains, and its size says little. This chain connects TRBV2 to TRBJ2-7, with TRBD2 as a possible D gene (5 bases). V was cut by 3 bases and J by 7 bases, with 13 bases left in between. The CDR3 sequence is 13 residues long. CDR1 is SNHLY, CDR2 FYNNEI, per germline. The CDR3 loop reads CASSEDLAGEQYF. CDR3 nucleotides: TGTGCCAGCAGTGAGGATCTAGCTGGTGAGCAGTACTTC.

Ten or more counts support this clonotype. This beta chain is off target for a library built for alpha chains, so its abundance means little. V and J are TRBV2 and TRBJ2-3; no clear D gene. The length of the CDR3 is 11 residues. The germline V gene has CDR1 SNHLY and CDR2 FYNNEI. V lost 8 bases to trimming and J lost 2 bases, with 5 bases between them. CDR3 region: CASLFTDTQYF. CDR3 in DNA: TGTGCCAGCCTCTTCACAGATACGCAGTATTTT.

This clonotype was seen at least ten times. This beta chain turned up in a library designed for alpha chains; as an off-target read, its abundance says little. J is TRBJ2-6 and V is TRBV6-2 or TRBV6-3; 8 bases match TRBD2. Germline trimming cut 4 bases from V and 0 bases from J; bases unmatched to any gene: 14. Germline values: CDR1 MNHEY, CDR2 SVGEGT. This CDR3 is 20 amino acids long. CDR3 residues: CASSFEVTLAANSGANVLTF. DNA for the CDR3: TGTGCCAGCAGTTTCGAAGTAACACTAGCGGCTAACTCTGGGGCCAACGTCCTGACTTTC.

By sample share, this clonotype is medium-sized. Found in a library prepared for alpha chains, this beta chain is an off-target read, and its abundance has little meaning. The chain joins TRBV13 to TRBJ2-3; D unclear. Germline CDR1 and CDR2: PRHDT and FYEKMQ (reference sequence). The CDR3 consists of 13 residues. V lost 4 bases, J lost 3 bases, and 8 bases lay in between. CDR3 loop: CASSSGLTDTQYF. The CDR3 DNA sequence: TGTGCCAGCAGCTCGGGCCTTACAGATACGCAGTATTTT.